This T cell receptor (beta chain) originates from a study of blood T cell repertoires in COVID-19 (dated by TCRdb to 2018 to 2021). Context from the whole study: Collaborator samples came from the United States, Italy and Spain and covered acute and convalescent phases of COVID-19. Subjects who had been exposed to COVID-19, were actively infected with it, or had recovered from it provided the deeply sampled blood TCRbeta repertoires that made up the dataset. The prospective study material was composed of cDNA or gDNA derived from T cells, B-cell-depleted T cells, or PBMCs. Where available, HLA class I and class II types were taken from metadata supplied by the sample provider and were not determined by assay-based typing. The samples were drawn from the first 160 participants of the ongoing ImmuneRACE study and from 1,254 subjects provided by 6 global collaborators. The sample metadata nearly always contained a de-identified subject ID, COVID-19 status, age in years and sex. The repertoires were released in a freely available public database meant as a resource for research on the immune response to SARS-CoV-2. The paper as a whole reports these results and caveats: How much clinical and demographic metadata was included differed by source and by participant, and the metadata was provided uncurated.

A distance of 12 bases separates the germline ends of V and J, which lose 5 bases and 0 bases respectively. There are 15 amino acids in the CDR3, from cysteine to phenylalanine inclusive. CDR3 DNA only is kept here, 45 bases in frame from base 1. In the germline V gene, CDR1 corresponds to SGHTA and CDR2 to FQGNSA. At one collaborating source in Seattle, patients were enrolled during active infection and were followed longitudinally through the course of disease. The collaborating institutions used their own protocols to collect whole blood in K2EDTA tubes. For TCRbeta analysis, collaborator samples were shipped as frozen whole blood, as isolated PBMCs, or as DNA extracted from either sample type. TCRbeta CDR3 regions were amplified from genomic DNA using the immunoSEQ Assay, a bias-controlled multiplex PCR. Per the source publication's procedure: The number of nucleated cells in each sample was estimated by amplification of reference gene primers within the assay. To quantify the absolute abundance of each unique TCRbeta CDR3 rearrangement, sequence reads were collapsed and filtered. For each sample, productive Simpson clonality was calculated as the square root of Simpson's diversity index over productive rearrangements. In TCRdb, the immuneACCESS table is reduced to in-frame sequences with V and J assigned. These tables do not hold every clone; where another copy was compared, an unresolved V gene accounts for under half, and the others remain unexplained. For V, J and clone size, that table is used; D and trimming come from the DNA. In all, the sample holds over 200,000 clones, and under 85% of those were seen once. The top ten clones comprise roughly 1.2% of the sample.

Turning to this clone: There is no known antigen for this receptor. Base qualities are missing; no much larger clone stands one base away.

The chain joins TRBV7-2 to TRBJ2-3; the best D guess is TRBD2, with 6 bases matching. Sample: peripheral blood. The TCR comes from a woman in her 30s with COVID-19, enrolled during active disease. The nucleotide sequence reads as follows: TGTGCCAGCAGCCTAGGCGGGGTTAGCACAGATACGCAGTATTTT. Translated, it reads CASSLGGVSTDTQYF.